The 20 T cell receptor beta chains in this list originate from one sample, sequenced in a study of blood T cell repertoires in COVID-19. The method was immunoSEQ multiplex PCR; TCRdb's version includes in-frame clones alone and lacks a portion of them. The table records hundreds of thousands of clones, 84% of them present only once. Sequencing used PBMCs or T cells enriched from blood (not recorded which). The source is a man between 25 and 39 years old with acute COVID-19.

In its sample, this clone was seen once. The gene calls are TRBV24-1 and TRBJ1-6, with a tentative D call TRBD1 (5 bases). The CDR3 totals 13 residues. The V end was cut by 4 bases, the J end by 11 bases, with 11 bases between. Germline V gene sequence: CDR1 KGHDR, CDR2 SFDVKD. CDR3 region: CATSEEQGTPLHF. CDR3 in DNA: TGTGCCACCAGTGAGGAGCAGGGAACACCCCTCCACTTT.

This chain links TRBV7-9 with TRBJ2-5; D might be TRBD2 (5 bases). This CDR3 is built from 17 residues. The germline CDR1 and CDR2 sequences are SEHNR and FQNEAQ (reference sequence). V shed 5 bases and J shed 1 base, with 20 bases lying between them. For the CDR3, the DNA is TGTGCCAGCAGCCCCCCTCGGGGAGCCTCGACCCAAGAGACCCAGTACTTC. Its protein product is CASSPPRGASTQETQYF.

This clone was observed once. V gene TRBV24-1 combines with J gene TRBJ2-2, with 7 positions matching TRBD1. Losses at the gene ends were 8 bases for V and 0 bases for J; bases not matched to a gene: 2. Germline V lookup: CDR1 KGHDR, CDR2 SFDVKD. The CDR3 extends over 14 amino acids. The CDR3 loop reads CATTGTANTGELFF. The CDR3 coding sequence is TGTGCCACCACCGGGACAGCGAACACCGGGGAGCTGTTTTTT.

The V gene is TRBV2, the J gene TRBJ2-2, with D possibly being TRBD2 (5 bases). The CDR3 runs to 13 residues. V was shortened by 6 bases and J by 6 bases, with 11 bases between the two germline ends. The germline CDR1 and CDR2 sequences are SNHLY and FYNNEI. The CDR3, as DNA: TGTGCCAGCAGGGGTAGGAGGTCCGGGGAGCTGTTTTTT. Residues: CASRGRRSGELFF.

The CDR3 spells CSVSGYNEQFF. CDR3 bases: TGCAGCGTGTCAGGTTACAATGAGCAGTTCTTC. This rearrangement joins TRBV29-1 to TRBJ2-1; D remains unclear. The CDR3 spans 11 residues. From germline, CDR1 is SQVTM and CDR2 ANQGSEA. The V gene lost 6 bases and the J gene lost 4 bases, with 7 bases spanning the gap.

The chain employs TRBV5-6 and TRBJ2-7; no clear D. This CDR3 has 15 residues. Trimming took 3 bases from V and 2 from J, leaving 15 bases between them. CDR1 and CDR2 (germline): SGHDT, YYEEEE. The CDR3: CASSSIGAGTYEQYV. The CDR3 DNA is TGTGCCAGCAGCTCCATTGGTGCAGGTACCTACGAGCAGTACGTC.

The CDR3 DNA sequence: TGTGCCAGCTCACAAGGACAGGGGAATCAGCCCCAGCATTTT. Protein product: CASSQGQGNQPQHF. The V call is TRBV18, the J call TRBJ1-5; 9 nucleotides agree with TRBD1. CDR3 length: 14 residues. The V segment lost 4 bases and the J segment 4 bases; nucleotides outside the gene matches: 2. Looked up from germline, CDR1 is KGHSH and CDR2 is LQKENI.

Here the CDR3 reads CASSFGRRNTEAFF. In nucleotides, the CDR3 is TGTGCCAGCAGTTTTGGCAGGCGGAACACTGAAGCTTTCTTT. The chain employs TRBV28 and TRBJ1-1, with D unresolved. V lost 3 bases and J lost 1, with 9 bases in between. Germline assignment: CDR1 MDHEN and CDR2 SYDVKM. The CDR3 runs 14 residues. The complete variable domain, with remaining parts taken from reference TRBV28 and TRBJ1-1, reads DVKVTQSSRYLVKRTGEKVFLECVQDMDHENMFWYRQDPGLGLRLIYFSYDVKMKEKGDIPEGYSVSREKKERFSLILESASTNQTSMYLCASSFGRRNTEAFFGQGTRLTVV.

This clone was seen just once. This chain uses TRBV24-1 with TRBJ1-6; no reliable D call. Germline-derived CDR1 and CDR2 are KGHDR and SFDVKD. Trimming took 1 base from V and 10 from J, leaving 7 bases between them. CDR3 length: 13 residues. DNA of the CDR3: TGTGCCACCAGTGATTTCACCGGGTCACCCCTCCACTTT. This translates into CATSDFTGSPLHF.

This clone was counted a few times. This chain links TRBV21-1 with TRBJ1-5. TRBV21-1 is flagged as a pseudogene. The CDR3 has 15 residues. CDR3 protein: CASSKVKRPGQPQHF. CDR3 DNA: TGTGCCAGCAGCAAAGTTAAGCGGCCGGGACAGCCCCAGCATTTT.

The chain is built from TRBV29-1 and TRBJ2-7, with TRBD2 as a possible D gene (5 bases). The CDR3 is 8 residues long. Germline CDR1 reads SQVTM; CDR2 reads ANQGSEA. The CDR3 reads CSVGAGKV. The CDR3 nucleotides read TGCAGCGTTGGTGCCGGGAAGGTC.

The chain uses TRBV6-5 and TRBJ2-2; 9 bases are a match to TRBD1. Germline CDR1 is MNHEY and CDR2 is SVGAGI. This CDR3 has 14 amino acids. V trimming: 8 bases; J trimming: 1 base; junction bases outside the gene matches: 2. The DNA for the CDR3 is TGTGCCAGCCACAGGGGGCGGAACACCGGGGAGCTGTTTTTT. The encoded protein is CASHRGRNTGELFF.

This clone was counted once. This CDR3 reads CASRIRGIRGGTEAFF. The CDR3 nucleotides read TGTGCCAGCAGGATAAGGGGGATACGGGGGGGCACTGAAGCTTTCTTT. The V gene is TRBV27, the J gene TRBJ1-1; maybe TRBD1 (6 bases). The CDR3 sequence is 16 residues long. The V end was cut by 6 bases, the J end by 4 bases, with 21 bases between. Germline V gene sequence: CDR1 MNHEY, CDR2 SMNVEV (reference sequence).

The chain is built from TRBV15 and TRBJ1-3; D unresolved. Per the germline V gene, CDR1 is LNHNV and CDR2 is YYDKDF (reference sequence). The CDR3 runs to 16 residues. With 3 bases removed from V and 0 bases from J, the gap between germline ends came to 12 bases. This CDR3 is CATSRKGLNSGNTIYF. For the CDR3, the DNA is TGTGCCACCAGCAGGAAAGGACTGAACTCTGGAAACACCATATATTTT.

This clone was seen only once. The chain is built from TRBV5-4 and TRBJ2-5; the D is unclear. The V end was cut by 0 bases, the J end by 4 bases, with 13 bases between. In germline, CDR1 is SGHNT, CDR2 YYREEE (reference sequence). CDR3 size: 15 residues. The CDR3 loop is CASSLGGPGRETQYF. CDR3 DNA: TGTGCCAGCAGCTTGGGAGGTCCCGGTCGAGAGACCCAGTACTTC.

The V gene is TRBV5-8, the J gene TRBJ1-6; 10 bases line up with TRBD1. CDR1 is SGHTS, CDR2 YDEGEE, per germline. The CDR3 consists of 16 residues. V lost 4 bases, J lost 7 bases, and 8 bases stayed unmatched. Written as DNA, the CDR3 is TGTGCCAGCAGCACCCGGGACAGGGGTTCGAATTCACCCCTCCACTTT. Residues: CASSTRDRGSNSPLHF.

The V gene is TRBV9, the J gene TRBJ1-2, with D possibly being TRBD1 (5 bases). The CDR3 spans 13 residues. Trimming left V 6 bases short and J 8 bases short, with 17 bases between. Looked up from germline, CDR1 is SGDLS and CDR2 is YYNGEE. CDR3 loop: CASTPVGAQGYTF. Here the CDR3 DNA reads TGTGCCAGCACCCCCGTTGGGGCTCAAGGCTACACCTTC.

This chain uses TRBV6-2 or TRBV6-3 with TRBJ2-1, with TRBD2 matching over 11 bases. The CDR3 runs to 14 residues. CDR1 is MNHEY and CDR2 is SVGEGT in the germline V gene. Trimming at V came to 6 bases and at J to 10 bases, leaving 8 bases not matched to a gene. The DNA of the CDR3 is TGTGCCAGCAGCCCTAGCGGGGGGCCCAGAGAGCAGTTCTTC. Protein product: CASSPSGGPREQFF.

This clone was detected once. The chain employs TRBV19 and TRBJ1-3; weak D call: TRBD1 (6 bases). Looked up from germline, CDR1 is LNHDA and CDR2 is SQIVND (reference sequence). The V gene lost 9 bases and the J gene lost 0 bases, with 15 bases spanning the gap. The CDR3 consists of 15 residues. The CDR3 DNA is TGTGCCAGCTGGGGGCAGAGCTCCTCTGGAAACACCATATATTTT. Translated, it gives CASWGQSSSGNTIYF.

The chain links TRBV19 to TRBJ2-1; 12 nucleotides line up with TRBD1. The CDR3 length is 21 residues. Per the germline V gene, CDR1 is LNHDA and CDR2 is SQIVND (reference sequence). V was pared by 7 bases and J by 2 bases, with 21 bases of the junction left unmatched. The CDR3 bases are TGTGCCAGTACCTCTAGGCAGGGGACAGGGGGCCAAGCCTCAACCTACAATGAGCAGTTCTTC. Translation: CASTSRQGTGGQASTYNEQFF.